The clone carrying this TCR beta chain has a single count. These data originate in a study of blood T cell repertoires in COVID-19. At the level of the study: Acute-phase and convalescent COVID-19 samples originated in the United States, Italy and Spain. In each case, the material was cDNA or gDNA derived from T cells, B-cell-depleted T cells, or PBMCs.

Trimming removed 0 bases at V and 5 bases at J, with 13 bases between. This CDR3 is 15 amino acids long. Germline V gives CDR1 LGHDT, CDR2 YNNKEL (reference sequence). Seattle's enrolled individuals joined amid active infection and were then monitored longitudinally. The method was immunoSEQ multiplex PCR; TCRdb's version includes in-frame clones alone and lacks a portion of them. The table has about 180,000 clones, 80% to 85% seen once; the top ten hold over 6%. The sample was peripheral blood. The rearrangement links TRBV3-1 (or the pseudogene TRBV3-2) to TRBJ2-5, with unresolved D. The TCR originated in a woman in her 70s with COVID-19, enrolled during active disease. The CDR3 spells CASSQDHRVLETQYF. The CDR3 coding sequence is TGTGCCAGCAGCCAAGATCATAGAGTCTTGGAGACCCAGTACTTC.